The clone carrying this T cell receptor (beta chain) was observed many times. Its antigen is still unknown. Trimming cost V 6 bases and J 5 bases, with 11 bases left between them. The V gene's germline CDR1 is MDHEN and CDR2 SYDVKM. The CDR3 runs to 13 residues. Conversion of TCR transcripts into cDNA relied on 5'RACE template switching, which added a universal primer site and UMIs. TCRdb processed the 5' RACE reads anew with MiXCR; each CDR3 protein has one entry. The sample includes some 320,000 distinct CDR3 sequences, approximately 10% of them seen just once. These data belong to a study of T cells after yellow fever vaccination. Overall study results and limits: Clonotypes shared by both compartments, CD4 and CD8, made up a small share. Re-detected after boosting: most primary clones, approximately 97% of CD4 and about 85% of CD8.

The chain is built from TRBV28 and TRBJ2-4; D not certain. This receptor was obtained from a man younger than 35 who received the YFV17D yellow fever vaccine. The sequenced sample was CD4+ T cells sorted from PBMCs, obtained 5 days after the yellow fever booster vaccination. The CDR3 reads CASSPDRENIQYF. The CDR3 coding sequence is TGTGCCAGCAGCCCGGACCGCGAAAACATTCAGTACTTC.